A selection of T cell receptor beta chains follows, all from one sample in a study of T cells in Graves' hyperthyroidism and ophthalmopathy. MiXCR was run by TCRdb on the multiplex PCR reads, yielding one entry per CDR3 protein. Here the sample spans roughly 650,000 distinct CDR3 sequences, 15% to 20% being singletons. The sequencing input was blood. Source of these receptors: a middle-aged woman with Graves' ophthalmopathy. Both conserved end residues are trimmed from each CDR3. Fields, in order: V gene, CDR3 protein.

TRBV5-1	ASSFALHDNEQF
TRBV10-3	AISESSGRTTDTQY
TRBV20-1	SARDTRTSGSGTQY
TRBV20-1	SARGTSPQETQY
TRBV3-1	ASTQEPLTGMNTEAF
TRBV27	ASRWRPWGTSDTEAF
TRBV2	ASRTAGNTIY
TRBV6-1	ASSATGTRVRETQY
TRBV18	ASSPILAGAADTQY
TRBV6-5	ASSYSEASSTDTQY
TRBV20-1	SARMGRPQETQY
TRBV5-1	ASSLTSGYNNEQF
TRBV30	ACSIRAF
TRBV6-5	ASSYYGSTPYQETQY
TRBV9	ASSVGLAYYEQY
TRBV5-6	ASSIDWAETQY
TRBV6-1	ASSEGPPDTQY
TRBV7-2	ASSFREVNEQF
TRBV19	ASNAVGGEQY
TRBV6-2/TRBV6-3	ASSVGIGSPLH
TRBV28	ASSRTSFLSDTQY
TRBV7-9	ASSFSGASTDTQY
TRBV2	ASSEFTGTGARVEQY
TRBV4-1	ASSQDPGQTYEQY
TRBV27	ASKSQGAEGYT
TRBV27	ASSLSASYEQY
TRBV4-1	ASSQLPFYGYT
TRBV5-1	ASSLPGRGTEAF
TRBV5-6	ASSFPAGGSETQY
TRBV5-1	ASSWTSGTYEQY
TRBV27	ASSSPPGTEQY
TRBV6-2/TRBV6-3	ASSSWDSSSYNEQF
TRBV27	ASQGTGGANYGYT
TRBV28	ASSSPARSGIEAF
TRBV7-6	ASSAQPDQPQH